The clone carrying this T cell receptor (beta chain) was counted ten times or more. These data belong to a study of spatial heterogeneity in lung cancer. Noted time point: sample taken at primary tumor resection. Sequencing was performed on whole RNA extracted from tumor and nontumor lung tissue, or from frozen PBMC, and the material was left unsorted. Every TCR cDNA molecule bore its own unique molecular identifier. TCRdb independently ran MiXCR on the 5' RACE reads; one entry per CDR3 protein. The table shows about 36,000 distinct CDR3 sequences, with 5.2% occurring only once. The CDR3 runs 16 residues. CDR1 is DFQATT and CDR2 is SNEGSKA in the germline V gene (reference sequence). The V gene end was trimmed by 6 bases and the J gene end by 0 bases; junction bases not matched to a gene: 9.

This chain uses TRBV20-1 with TRBJ2-2; 8 nucleotides match TRBD2. The TCR sequence derives from a female donor with early-stage non-small cell lung cancer. Material: PBMCs, obtained at surgery. The chain's CDR3 is CSAGLAQGSNTGELFF. The CDR3 coding sequence is TGCAGTGCCGGACTAGCTCAGGGATCGAACACCGGGGAGCTGTTTTTT.